The clone carrying this TCR delta chain turned up a few times. The antigen is unknown. Extracted RNA was reverse transcribed into cDNA. Multiplex PCR used pooled V-gene forward primers and a constant-region reverse primer to amplify CDR3s. TCRdb re-called clones from the multiplex PCR reads using CATT. This sample carries some 73,000 delta-chain clones, about 30% of them seen once, and the ten largest clones take 0.2% to 0.3%. Sorted Vdelta1+ thymocytes were about 98% to 99.6% pure. The data belong to a study of Vδ1+ human thymocytes. CDR1 is TSWWSYY, CDR2 QGS, per germline. Germline trimming cut 1 base from V and 1 base from J; bases unmatched to any gene: 19. The CDR3 contains 22 residues. Whole-study findings and limits: Highly polyclonal TRG and TRD repertoires with Gaussian CDR3 length distributions appeared in thymus. The authors advised highly purified populations and single-cell validation. Thymic delta-chain repertoires held 20% to 25% Vdelta2 sequences and few Vdelta3, despite high sort purity.

Sequencing input: Vdelta1+ gamma-delta thymocytes from the thymus. The subset was: FACS-sorted CD3+ TCRalphabeta- TCRVdelta1+ TCRVdelta2- thymocytes. The source of this sequence is a boy under three years old who had congenital heart surgery. This chain uses TRDV1 with TRDJ1, with 12 bases lining up with TRDD3. CDR3 in amino acids: CALGERWSAGGYAIWGTDKLIF. DNA for the CDR3: TGTGCTCTTGGGGAACGATGGAGTGCTGGGGGATACGCGATTTGGGGCACCGATAAACTCATCTTT.